This TCR beta chain was documented in a study of blood T cell repertoires in COVID-19. About the study: The origin of the acute and convalescent COVID-19 samples was the United States, Italy and Spain.

The germline V gene has CDR1 SQVTM and CDR2 ANQGSEA. The V gene end was trimmed by 4 bases and the J gene end by 6 bases; junction bases not matched to a gene: 22. There are 18 residues in the CDR3. TCRdb keeps only in-frame clones here, not all; method: immunoSEQ multiplex PCR. The table records around 300,000 clones, roughly 89% of them present only once. This clone was observed once. The TCR sequence derives from a woman aged 40 to 55 who had recovered from COVID-19. What was sequenced was peripheral blood. The genes are TRBV29-1 and TRBJ2-7; 9 bases agree with TRBD2. The CDR3 loop reads CSVATVGVLAGGPGEQYF. Here the CDR3 DNA reads TGCAGCGTTGCCACCGTCGGTGTTCTGGCGGGAGGGCCGGGCGAGCAGTACTTC.